This TCR beta chain was profiled in a study of cytomegalovirus exposure and HLA in healthy donors. Study-level information: Unique TCRs numbering some 80 million, obtained from HLA-typed donors, made up an early data release.

Germline values: CDR1 MGHRA, CDR2 YSYEKL. This CDR3 spans 14 amino acids. V shed 4 bases and J shed 4 bases, with 11 bases lying between them. This PCR relied on a set of 60 Vbeta primers and 13 Jbeta primers. Assay used: immunoSEQ multiplex PCR; TCRdb lists only in-frame clones, some missing. The sample contains roughly 170,000 clones, more than 70% of which appear only once. This clone came up a few times. This TCR came from a male donor in good health and CMV-seronegative. The chain carries TRBV4-1 and TRBJ1-3, with a tentative D call TRBD1 (6 bases). The source material was PBMCs. The CDR3 sequence is CASSLQGTGNTIYF. CDR3 bases: TGCGCCAGCAGCCTACAGGGTACCGGAAACACCATATATTTT.